One sample yielded the 19 T cell receptor beta chains listed below, sequenced in a study of regulatory T cells in long-lasting Graves disease. In building TCR beta libraries, iRepertoire HTBI primers were used together with Arm-PCR of CDR3 regions. From the multiplex PCR reads, TCRdb called clonotypes with MiXCR, one entry per CDR3 protein. The sample carries roughly 430,000 distinct CDR3 sequences, around 17% recorded once. The sample's time point: newly diagnosed GD, antithyroid drugs for less than 3 months. Researchers made the TCR library from RNA that was extracted from PBMCs. The same data also went into a second study, on T cells in Graves' hyperthyroidism and ophthalmopathy.

The material sequenced was peripheral blood mononuclear cells (PBMCs), taken at new diagnosis, from a patient treated with antithyroid drugs. The source is a woman aged 25 to 39 with Graves disease.

The chain links TRBV27 to TRBJ2-3; possible D gene TRBD1, 6 bases. This CDR3 has 14 amino acids. The germline V and J ends were trimmed by 10 bases and 1 base, with 15 bases remaining between them. Germline V gene data show CDR1 as MNHEY and CDR2 as SMNVEV (reference sequence). CDR3 coding DNA: TGTGCCATCCGAGGCCCAGGGGGCACAGATACGCAGTATTTT. Encoded protein: CAIRGPGGTDTQYF.

This clonotype came up many times. The J gene is TRBJ1-6, the V gene TRBV18, with a weak D call TRBD1 (5 bases). V was clipped by 3 bases and J by 7 bases, with 19 bases between them. The V gene's germline CDR1 is KGHSH and CDR2 LQKENI. The CDR3 has 17 residues. The CDR3 here is CASSPNPWDGRNSPLHF. The CDR3 DNA follows: TGTGCCAGCTCACCCAACCCATGGGACGGTCGCAATTCACCCCTCCACTTT.

This clonotype was picked up many times. The CDR3 DNA reads TGTGCCAGCAGCTATGGGGGCCCCGAAAATCAGCCCCAGCATTTT. Its translation is CASSYGGPENQPQHF. This chain connects TRBV6-1 to TRBJ1-5, with D perhaps matching TRBD1 (6 bases). This CDR3 is 15 amino acids long. The germline V and J ends were trimmed by 6 bases and 4 bases, with 16 bases remaining between them. Germline V gene lookup returns CDR1 MNHNS and CDR2 SASEGT.

This clonotype was picked up many times. The chain's CDR3 is CASSKQVFGANVLTF. The CDR3 DNA sequence: TGTGCCAGCAGCAAGCAAGTCTTTGGGGCCAACGTCCTGACTTTC. The chain has TRBV27 and TRBJ2-6, with D unclear. Germline CDR1 reads MNHEY; CDR2 reads SMNVEV (reference sequence). This CDR3 spans 15 amino acids. V lost 6 bases to trimming and J lost 3 bases, with 12 bases between them.

This clonotype was seen repeatedly, ten times or more. V is TRBV2 and J is TRBJ2-1, with TRBD2 matching over 9 bases. This CDR3 has 15 residues. With 3 bases clipped from V and 5 bases from J, the junction kept 5 bases outside the gene matches. Germline V lookup: CDR1 SNHLY, CDR2 FYNNEI. The CDR3 is CASSEEAGGHNEQFF. CDR3 DNA sequence: TGTGCCAGCAGTGAGGAAGCGGGAGGCCACAATGAGCAGTTCTTC.

This clonotype was seen ten or more times. The chain couples TRBV4-1 to TRBJ1-5; 7 bases match TRBD1. The germline V gene has CDR1 MGHRA and CDR2 YSYEKL. The CDR3 covers 15 residues. J was trimmed by 2 bases and V by 1 base; bases with no gene match: 2. The CDR3 sequence is CASSQVTGGNQPQHF. The DNA for the CDR3 is TGCGCCAGCAGCCAAGTAACAGGGGGCAATCAGCCCCAGCATTTT.

The chain carries TRBV24-1 and TRBJ1-1; no firm D call. The germline V gene has CDR1 KGHDR and CDR2 SFDVKD. The V end lost 5 bases, the J end lost 4 bases, and 7 bases lay between the germline ends. The CDR3 is 12 residues long. This CDR3 is CATSVGGTEAFF. The CDR3 DNA is TGTGCCACCAGTGTGGGAGGCACTGAAGCTTTCTTT.

Concerning this clonotype itself: Possible read error: a much larger clone is one base away. The conserved phenylalanine or tryptophan is not found at the CDR3 terminus, so this likely reflects a read error. The chain joins TRBV6-5 to TRBJ2-1; D remains unclear. From germline, CDR1 is MNHEY and CDR2 SVGAGI. The V end lost 4 bases, the J end lost 0 bases, and 7 bases lay between the germline ends. This CDR3 contains 14 residues. CDR3 in amino acids: CASSWTNSYNEQFS. CDR3 nucleotides: TGTGCCAGCAGTTGGACCAACTCCTACAATGAGCAGTTCTCC.

The sample holds many counts of this clonotype. This chain joins TRBV24-1 and TRBJ2-3, with 7 bases aligning to TRBD2. The CDR3 spans 16 residues. Trimming at V came to 2 bases and at J to 3 bases, leaving 7 bases not matched to a gene. The V gene's germline CDR1 is KGHDR and CDR2 SFDVKD. CDR3: CATSDSSGIRTDTQYF. CDR3 nucleotides: TGTGCCACCAGTGATTCCAGCGGGATAAGAACAGATACGCAGTATTTT.

In the case of this clonotype: This may stem from a read error, because a much larger clone lies one nucleotide away. This chain joins TRBV2 and TRBJ1-4; no firm D call. CDR1 SNHLY and CDR2 FYNNEI come from the germline V gene. With 6 bases removed from V and 4 bases from J, the gap between germline ends came to 18 bases. This CDR3 contains 16 residues. CDR3 region: CASSRGIGSINEKLFF. The CDR3 bases are TGTGCCAGCAGCCGAGGGATAGGGTCAATTAATGAAAAACTGTTTTTT. Full variable domain (missing parts from reference TRBV2 and TRBJ1-4): EPEVTQTPSHQVTQMGQEVILRCVPISNHLYFYWYRQILGQKVEFLVSFYNNEISEKSEIFDDQFSVERPDGSNFTLKIRSTKLEDSAMYFCASSRGIGSINEKLFFGSGTQLSVL.

This clonotype was seen ten or more times. The chain employs TRBV27 and TRBJ2-1, with D possibly matching TRBD2 (5 bases). CDR1 MNHEY and CDR2 SMNVEV come from the germline V gene (reference sequence). This CDR3 is 15 amino acids long. V shed 3 bases and J shed 4 bases, with 13 bases lying between them. The CDR3 nucleotides read TGTGCCAGCAGTTTGGGCCTCGAGCGGTACAATGAGCAGTTCTTC. Amino acids: CASSLGLERYNEQFF.

This clonotype has at least ten counts. V and J are TRBV6-1 and TRBJ1-5; 7 bases align to TRBD1. In germline, CDR1 is MNHNS, CDR2 SASEGT. Trimming took 7 bases from V and 0 from J; bases not matched to a gene: 6. The CDR3 runs to 15 residues. This chain's CDR3 is CASITGQYSNQPQHF. CDR3 sequence (DNA): TGTGCCAGCATTACGGGACAGTATAGCAATCAGCCCCAGCATTTT.

This clonotype was picked up many times. The chain is built from TRBV7-2 and TRBJ2-5; D not certain. The V and J ends lost 3 bases and 4 bases respectively, with 15 bases between them. CDR1 SGHTA and CDR2 FQGNSA come from the germline V gene. This CDR3 contains 15 residues. In DNA, the CDR3 is TGTGCCAGCAGCTTTGCGCTGGGCGCCGGAGAGACCCAGTACTTC. The encoded protein is CASSFALGAGETQYF. Complete variable domain (other parts from reference TRBV7-2 and TRBJ2-5): GAGVSQSPSNKVTEKGKDVELRCDPISGHTALYWYRQSLGQGLEFLIYFQGNSAPDKSGLPSDRFSAERTGGSVSTLTIQRTQQEDSAVYLCASSFALGAGETQYFGPGTRLLVL.

In its sample, this clonotype was seen many times. The genes are TRBV27 and TRBJ2-7; D is uncertain. CDR3 length: 15 amino acids. Germline V CDR1 and CDR2: MNHEY, SMNVEV (reference sequence). V lost 3 bases and J lost 3, with 15 bases in between. The CDR3 bases are TGTGCCAGCAGTTTGATCGCGAGCGCCAACTACGAGCAGTACTTC. This codes for CASSLIASANYEQYF.

This clonotype was detected many times. The chain is built from TRBV30 and TRBJ2-1, with 14 positions matching TRBD2. Trimming took 3 bases from V and 6 from J; bases not matched to a gene: 7. Per the germline V gene, CDR1 is GTSNPN and CDR2 is SVGIG (reference sequence). The CDR3 extends over 16 amino acids. The DNA of the CDR3 is TGTGCCTGGAGACAACCGGGACTAGCGGGAGTCAATGAGCAGTTCTTC. Translation: CAWRQPGLAGVNEQFF.

Ten or more counts support this clonotype. The rearrangement links TRBV7-2 to TRBJ2-7; the D is unclear. This CDR3 has 15 amino acids. Trimming took off 3 bases at V and 0 bases at J, with 12 bases between the two ends. The V gene's germline CDR1 is SGHTA and CDR2 FQGNSA. The CDR3 bases are TGTGCCAGCAGCTTCTGGCAGACCAGCTCCTACGAGCAGTACTTC. As protein: CASSFWQTSSYEQYF.

This clonotype was seen repeatedly, ten times or more. This rearrangement joins TRBV28 to TRBJ1-2; D remains ambiguous. The V end lost 6 bases, the J end lost 3 bases, and 5 bases lay between the germline ends. CDR1 is MDHEN, CDR2 SYDVKM, per germline. CDR3 length: 11 residues. For the CDR3, the DNA is TGTGCCAGCAGCTTGGACTATGGCTACACCTTC. This translates into CASSLDYGYTF.

This CDR3 reads CAISPGQAIEAFF. Written as DNA, the CDR3 is TGTGCCATCAGCCCAGGACAGGCTATTGAAGCTTTCTTT. This sequence joins TRBV10-3 and TRBJ1-1, with TRBD1 identical over 7 bases. V lost 6 bases and J lost 7; bases outside the gene matches: 8. The germline V gene encodes CDR1 ENHRY and CDR2 SYGVKD. The CDR3 contains 13 residues.

Ten or more counts support this clonotype. The genes are TRBV10-3 and TRBJ2-7; D may match TRBD1 or TRBD2 (6 bases each). This CDR3 has 16 amino acids. Germline assignment: CDR1 ENHRY and CDR2 SYGVKD. Deletions cut 8 bases from V and 1 base from J, with 21 bases between. CDR3 bases: TGTGCCATCGCTAAAAGGGGGGCAGGTCAATCCTACGAGCAGTACTTC. It yields the protein CAIAKRGAGQSYEQYF.